This TCR beta chain is from a study of neurological immune-mediated disorders. Looked up from germline, CDR1 is DFQATT and CDR2 is SNEGSKA (reference sequence). The CDR3 runs to 13 residues. Deletions cut 3 bases from V and 6 bases from J, with 12 bases between. This clonotype was seen a few times. TCRdb re-called the 5' RACE reads through MiXCR, storing one row per CDR3 protein. This table has 30,000 to 50,000 distinct CDR3 sequences, 7.2% appearing once. V and J are TRBV20-1 and TRBJ2-1; no clear D. This clonotype was obtained from a man aged 50 to 60 in good health. Sequencing was done on a sample of CD4+ T cells from blood. The CDR3 sequence: CSASDGQPNEQFF. The CDR3, as DNA: TGCAGTGCTAGCGATGGCCAGCCCAATGAGCAGTTCTTC.